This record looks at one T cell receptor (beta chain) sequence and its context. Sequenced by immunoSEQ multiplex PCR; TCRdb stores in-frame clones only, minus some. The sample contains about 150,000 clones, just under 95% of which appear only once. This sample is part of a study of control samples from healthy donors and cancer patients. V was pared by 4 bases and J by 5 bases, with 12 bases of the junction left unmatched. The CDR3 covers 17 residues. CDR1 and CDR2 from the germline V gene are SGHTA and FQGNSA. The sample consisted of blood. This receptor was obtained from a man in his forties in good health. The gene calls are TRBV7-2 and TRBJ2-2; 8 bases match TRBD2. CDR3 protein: CASSSSGGGPYTGELFF. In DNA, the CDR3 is TGTGCCAGCAGCTCCTCGGGCGGGGGGCCCTATACCGGGGAGCTGTTTTTT.